This TCR beta chain was profiled in a study of sequential checkpoint blockade in melanoma. Study background: Maintenance nivolumab came after either treatment sequence.

Clones were read by immunoSEQ multiplex PCR, and TCRdb kept only the in-frame ones, dropping some. The data contain about 15,000 clones, approximately 80% of them singletons. The treatment denotes: randomized to nivolumab then ipilimumab (arm A) or the reverse (arm B). Live CD3+CD8+ CD19− CD56− cells were sorted from PBMCs. The sequence was collected from a human donor with melanoma. This specimen consisted of CD8+ T cells sorted from blood (inferred from file names), obtained from a patient given nivolumab and ipilimumab in sequence.

The CDR3 region is CATGTSYEAFF. The CDR3 DNA sequence: TGTGCCACCGGGACAAGTTATGAAGCTTTCTTT. The chain carries TRBV25-1 and TRBJ1-1; maybe TRBD1 (6 bases). Germline loops: CDR1 MGHDK, CDR2 SYGVNS. V dropped 10 bases and J dropped 7 bases, with 13 bases sitting between them. There are 11 residues in the CDR3.